This T cell receptor (beta chain) comes out of a study of regulatory T cells in long-lasting Graves disease. Study results and limitations: Persistent Graves' patients showed less TCR diversity than newly diagnosed patients showed.

This clonotype was recorded many times. Its antigen remains unidentified. Library construction for TCR beta used iRepertoire HTBI primers and Arm-PCR of CDR3 regions. Each CDR3 protein is one row after TCRdb ran MiXCR on the multiplex PCR reads. The repertoire consists of a few hundred thousand distinct CDR3 sequences, with roughly 10% occurring once and the leading ten covering 15% to 20%. The time point here: newly diagnosed GD, antithyroid drugs for less than 3 months. The TCR library was made from RNA extracted from PBMCs. Patients came from an endocrinology department in Xi'an, China. The CDR3 sequence is 11 residues long. Germline values: CDR1 PRHDT, CDR2 FYEKMQ (reference sequence). These data were likewise used in another study, on T cells in Graves' hyperthyroidism and ophthalmopathy. That source adds: When the TCR CDR3 underwent first-round RT-PCR, the HTBI primer set was used.

The source was peripheral blood mononuclear cells (PBMCs), collected at new diagnosis, from a patient treated with antithyroid drugs. This sequence originates from a woman between 18 and 30 years old with Graves disease. This chain joins TRBV13 and TRBJ2-3; D is perhaps TRBD2 (6 bases). The tail of the sequence fits TRBJ2-1 better, so the J call may be wrong. As DNA, the CDR3 is TGTGCCAGCAGCCTACGGGAGAAGCAGTTCTTC. It yields the protein CASSLREKQFF.